The 3 T cell receptor beta chains below were found in one sample sequenced in a study of spatial heterogeneity in lung cancer. Stated time point: sample taken at primary tumor resection. Whole RNA came from tumor, nontumor lung or frozen PBMC and was sequenced without being sorted. A single record per CDR3 protein comes from TCRdb applying MiXCR to the 5' RACE reads. The sample holds 36,000 or so distinct CDR3 sequences; roughly 5.6% are singletons and the top ten take 29%. The sample consisted of PBMCs, taken at surgery. The receptors come from a female donor with early-stage non-small cell lung cancer.

This clonotype showed up many times. The chain carries TRBV5-1 and TRBJ1-2, with D perhaps TRBD1 (6 bases). CDR3 length: 14 amino acids. The V and J ends lost 0 bases and 4 bases respectively, with 10 bases between them. Germline CDR1 is SGHRS and CDR2 is YFSETQ. The CDR3 sequence: CASSLGTDGYGYTF. CDR3 sequence (DNA): TGCGCCAGCAGCTTGGGGACAGACGGCTATGGCTACACCTTC.

This clonotype has only a few counts. This chain links TRBV3-1 with TRBJ2-2; D is unclear. V lost 4 bases and J 7 bases, leaving 13 bases between the germline ends. CDR1 and CDR2 from the germline V gene are LGHDT and YNNKEL (reference sequence). CDR3 size: 14 residues. The CDR3: CASSLWQTDGELFF. CDR3 nucleotide sequence: TGTGCCAGCAGCCTCTGGCAGACCGACGGGGAGCTGTTTTTT.

Many counts were recorded for this clonotype. The J gene is TRBJ1-2, the V gene TRBV3-1; D unclear. V gave up 2 bases and J gave up 7 bases, with 11 bases separating them. Per the germline V gene, CDR1 is LGHDT and CDR2 is YNNKEL (reference sequence). The CDR3 totals 13 residues. DNA for the CDR3: TGTGCCAGCAGCCAATTTCTAGGTGGTGGCTACACCTTC. It is translated as CASSQFLGGGYTF.